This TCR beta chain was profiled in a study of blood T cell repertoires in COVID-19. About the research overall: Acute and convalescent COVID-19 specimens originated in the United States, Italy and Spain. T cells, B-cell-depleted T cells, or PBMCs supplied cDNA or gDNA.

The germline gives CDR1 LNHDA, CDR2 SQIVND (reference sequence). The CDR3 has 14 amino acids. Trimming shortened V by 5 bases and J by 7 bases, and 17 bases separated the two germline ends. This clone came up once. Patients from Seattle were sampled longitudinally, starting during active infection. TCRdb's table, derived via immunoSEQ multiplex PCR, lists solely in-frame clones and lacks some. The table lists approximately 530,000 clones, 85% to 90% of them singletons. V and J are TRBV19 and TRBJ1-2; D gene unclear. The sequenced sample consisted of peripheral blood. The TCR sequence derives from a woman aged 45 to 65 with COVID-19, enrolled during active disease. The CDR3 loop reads CASSPNTPLIGYTF. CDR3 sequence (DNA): TGTGCCAGTAGTCCCAACACACCCCTCATTGGCTACACCTTC.